The 14 T cell receptor beta chains given below trace back to one sample, sequenced in a study of blood T cell repertoires in COVID-19. Sequencing was performed with immunoSEQ multiplex PCR; in TCRdb, only in-frame clones are kept and a portion is missing. The data contain roughly 500,000 clones, roughly 87% of them singletons. The sequenced sample consisted of peripheral blood. The receptors originated from a man in his late teens or twenties with COVID-19, enrolled during active disease.

The J gene is TRBJ1-4, the V gene TRBV6-5, with 7 bases that match TRBD1. The CDR3 extends over 13 amino acids. Germline V lookup: CDR1 MNHEY, CDR2 SVGAGI. Trimming took 2 bases from V and 7 from J; bases not matched to a gene: 1. The chain's CDR3 is CASSYRGLEKLFF. In DNA, the CDR3 is TGTGCCAGCAGTTACAGGGGGCTTGAAAAACTGTTTTTT.

J is TRBJ1-2 and V is TRBV19; TRBD1 matches 7 bases. Trimming removed 7 bases from V and 6 bases from J; junction bases left unmatched: 11. Looked up from germline, CDR1 is LNHDA and CDR2 is SQIVND (reference sequence). The length of the CDR3 is 14 residues. Here the CDR3 reads CASIRDSVKDGYTF. In DNA form, the CDR3 reads TGTGCCAGTATTAGGGACAGCGTCAAGGATGGCTACACCTTC.

V and J are TRBV5-4 and TRBJ2-1; D gene ambiguous. There are 12 residues in the CDR3. The V gene's germline CDR1 is SGHNT and CDR2 YYREEE (reference sequence). Trimming removed 5 bases from V and 10 bases from J, with 13 bases in between. Here the CDR3 reads CASSWAVNEQFF. The CDR3, as DNA: TGTGCCAGCAGTTGGGCAGTTAACGAGCAGTTCTTC.

The chain couples TRBV30 to TRBJ2-3; the match to TRBD2 covers 7 bases. The length of the CDR3 is 12 residues. V shed 2 bases, J shed 8 bases, and the junction held 4 bases outside the gene matches. Germline assignment: CDR1 GTSNPN and CDR2 SVGIG (reference sequence). CDR3 residues: CAWSQSGVTQYF. Written as DNA, the CDR3 is TGTGCCTGGAGTCAAAGCGGGGTTACGCAGTATTTT. Looking up the rest from reference TRBV30 and TRBJ2-3 gives the full variable domain: SQTIHQWPATLVQPVGSPLSLECTVEGTSNPNLYWYRQAAGRGLQLLFYSVGIGQISSEVPQNLSASRPQDRQFILSSKKLLLSDSGFYLCAWSQSGVTQYFGPGTRLTVL.

Only one count was recorded for this clone. CDR3 loop: CASSLGGLAGDKTQYF. DNA of the CDR3: TGCGCCAGCAGCTTGGGAGGACTAGCGGGAGACAAGACCCAGTACTTC. The V call is TRBV5-1, the J call TRBJ2-5; TRBD2 matches at 13 bases. V lost 0 bases, J lost 6 bases, and 5 bases stayed unmatched. Germline assignment: CDR1 SGHRS and CDR2 YFSETQ. The CDR3 is made up of 16 amino acids.

The chain links TRBV12-5 to TRBJ2-7, with 8 nucleotides matching TRBD1. Germline values: CDR1 LGHNT, CDR2 FRNRAP. The CDR3 is 17 residues long. V was clipped by 0 bases and J by 1 base; unmatched bases: 8. The CDR3 nucleotides read TGTGCTAGTGGTTTGGTAAGGGGGACAGGAACGTCCTACGAGCAGTACTTC. It specifies CASGLVRGTGTSYEQYF.

The chain is built from TRBV5-4 and TRBJ2-1; 7 bases are a match to TRBD2. The ends lost 1 base at V and 5 bases at J; junction bases unmatched: 6. The germline CDR1 and CDR2 sequences are SGHNT and YYREEE (reference sequence). This CDR3 is 15 amino acids long. In nucleotides, the CDR3 is TGTGCCAGCAGCTTGCCCAGCGGGGTAAACAATGAGCAGTTCTTC. Its translation: CASSLPSGVNNEQFF. Looking up the rest from reference TRBV5-4 and TRBJ2-1 gives the full variable domain: ETGVTQSPTHLIKTRGQQVTLRCSSQSGHNTVSWYQQALGQGPQFIFQYYREEENGRGNFPPRFSGLQFPNYSSELNVNALELDDSALYLCASSLPSGVNNEQFFGPGTRLTVL.

This clone occurred a few times. The chain carries TRBV19 and TRBJ1-1; D is undetermined. The CDR3 spans 14 residues. Germline CDR1 is LNHDA and CDR2 is SQIVND (reference sequence). The V and J ends lost 4 bases and 7 bases respectively, with 16 bases between them. CDR3 sequence reads: CASSTTGRRDEAFF. As DNA, the CDR3 is TGTGCCAGTAGTACGACCGGGAGGAGAGATGAAGCTTTCTTT.

The chain has TRBV11-3 and TRBJ2-1; no firm D call. Germline V lookup: CDR1 SGHNT, CDR2 YENEEA. Deletions cut 2 bases from V and 13 bases from J, with 18 bases between. This CDR3 region has 14 residues. The CDR3 loop reads CASSLTRQSRSQFF. Written as DNA, the CDR3 is TGTGCCAGCAGCTTAACTCGACAATCTCGGTCTCAGTTCTTC.

V and J are TRBV12-3 or TRBV12-4 and TRBJ2-3; D is undetermined. V was pared by 5 bases and J by 6 bases, with 12 bases between. This CDR3 has 13 amino acids. CDR3 loop: CASSPHLRDTQYF. CDR3 sequence (DNA): TGTGCCAGCAGTCCCCACCTGAGGGATACGCAGTATTTT.

The chain joins TRBV6-5 to TRBJ1-1, with D uncertain. The CDR3 sequence is 13 residues long. V shed 8 bases and J shed 0 bases, with 10 bases lying between them. From germline, CDR1 is MNHEY and CDR2 SVGAGI. In nucleotides, the CDR3 is TGTGCCAGCGTATCTCTCTTGAACACTGAAGCTTTCTTT. This translates into CASVSLLNTEAFF.

The chain combines TRBV11-2 with TRBJ2-5; TRBD2 agrees at 12 bases. CDR1 is SGHAT, CDR2 FQNNGV, per germline. The junction had 8 bases not matched to a gene; V was cut back by 4 bases and J by 5 bases. The CDR3 covers 16 residues. The CDR3 here is CASSSLTSGRLETQYF. CDR3 nucleotide sequence: TGTGCCAGCAGCTCCCTGACTAGCGGGAGATTGGAGACCCAGTACTTC.

CDR3 nucleotides: TGTGCCAGCAGTGGGGGGGGACTAGCGGGTTTCCTTGTAAATGAGCAGTTCTTC. It specifies CASSGGGLAGFLVNEQFF. V usage is TRBV2 and J usage is TRBJ2-1; 12 bases match TRBD2. Germline lookup yields CDR1 SNHLY and CDR2 FYNNEI. The CDR3 is 18 amino acids. Trimming took 4 bases from V and 7 from J; bases not matched to a gene: 14. The full variable domain, rest sourced from reference TRBV2 and TRBJ2-1, is EPEVTQTPSHQVTQMGQEVILRCVPISNHLYFYWYRQILGQKVEFLVSFYNNEISEKSEIFDDQFSVERPDGSNFTLKIRSTKLEDSAMYFCASSGGGLAGFLVNEQFFGPGTRLTVL.

The chain has TRBV19 and TRBJ2-5, with TRBD1 matching 9 bases. The CDR3 sequence is 15 residues long. V lost 4 bases, J lost 3 bases, and 6 bases stayed unmatched. Germline CDR1 and CDR2: LNHDA and SQIVND (reference sequence). The CDR3 sequence: CASSKNRDREETQYF. The DNA for the CDR3 is TGTGCCAGTAGTAAGAACCGGGACAGGGAAGAGACCCAGTACTTC.